What follows is one TCR beta chain and its context. Its antigen is unidentified. Specimens carried about 1-10 million cryopreserved PBMC before DNA extraction. The data are from a study of long-term antiretroviral therapy in people with HIV. Study-level findings and limits: Controls showed broader CDR3 length ranges than did the HIV repertoires. Dominant in the repertoire at all time points were clones expanded before ART. Information pertaining to ART adherence, viral resistance or therapeutic modifications was not obtained.

With survey level as its setting, the immunoSEQ assay was v3.0. The table came from immunoSEQ multiplex PCR; TCRdb's copy has only in-frame clones and leaves some out. The sample lists approximately 30,000 clones; roughly 84% were seen once. The CDR3 is 12 amino acids. CDR1 is SGHKS and CDR2 is YYEKEE in the germline V gene (reference sequence). V was cut by 1 base and J by 3 bases, with 4 bases left in between. This chain joins TRBV5-5 and TRBJ1-1, with no clear D. Specimen: unsorted PBMCs, collected 3 years after starting antiretroviral therapy. The source is a man between 40 and 49 years old with HIV. The CDR3 reads CASSLSDTEAFF. The CDR3 DNA reads TGTGCCAGCAGCTTGTCGGACACTGAAGCTTTCTTT. Drawing the rest from reference TRBV5-5 and TRBJ1-1, the complete variable domain is DAGVTQSPTHLIKTRGQQVTLRCSPISGHKSVSWYQQVLGQGPQFIFQYYEKEERGRGNFPDRFSARQFPNYSSELNVNALLLGDSALYLCASSLSDTEAFFGQGTRLTVV.